This T cell receptor (beta chain) was observed in a study of CD8 T cells in ankylosing spondylitis. Study observations and caveats: One TCR beta motif, made up of 7 or 8 highly homologous variants, appeared characteristic of ankylosing spondylitis blood. Those disease-linked clones were CD8+; they were also relatively rare in peripheral blood.

The CDR3 contains 16 residues. Per germline, CDR1 SGHAT and CDR2 FQNNGV. Germline trimming cut 1 base from V and 2 bases from J; bases unmatched to any gene: 7. About this clonotype itself: Its specificity is unknown.

TCR beta libraries were made by quantitative 5'-RACE with molecular barcodes. TCRdb processed the 5' RACE reads anew with MiXCR; each CDR3 protein has one entry. The sample includes 100,000 or so distinct CDR3 sequences, about 8.3% of them seen just once. The source is a male donor with ankylosing spondylitis. The sequenced sample consisted of blood, either unsorted or a sorted T cell fraction (not recorded which). This chain links TRBV11-2 with TRBJ2-7; 8 bases align to TRBD1. CDR3 in DNA: TGTGCCAGCAGCTTAGCTACCGGGACAGGAGCCTACGAGCAGTACTTC. Translated, it gives CASSLATGTGAYEQYF.